This passage covers 30 T cell receptor beta chains from one sample sequenced in a study of response to subunit inactivated influenza vaccine. MiXCR, run by TCRdb on the RT-PCR reads, gives a single entry per CDR3 protein. The sample lists roughly 550,000 distinct CDR3 sequences, roughly 25% seen once, with 2.5% to 3% in the top ten. Separately, the same data were catalogued under a study of T cells expressing NK-cell markers. This second report adds: The cDNA for TCR beta came from 5'RACE template switching with UMIs.

The sample here was CD4+ T cells sorted from PBMCs, taken approximately 13 days after vaccination. Receptors originate from a man between 50 and 59 years old who received an inactivated influenza vaccine.

The rearrangement joins TRBV28 to TRBJ2-3; TRBD2 matches 7 bases. Germline V gives CDR1 MDHEN, CDR2 SYDVKM. V was clipped by 2 bases and J by 1 base; unmatched bases: 3. CDR3 length: 15 residues. This CDR3 reads CASSLRSGGTDTQYF. CDR3 nucleotide sequence: TGTGCCAGCAGTTTAAGGAGCGGGGGCACAGATACGCAGTATTTT.

This clonotype turned up a few times. The chain has TRBV29-1 and TRBJ2-5; no definite D call. V shed 4 bases and J shed 4 bases, with 10 bases lying between them. The CDR3 sequence is 12 residues long. Germline lookup yields CDR1 SQVTM and CDR2 ANQGSEA. The CDR3 DNA is TGCAGCGTTGCTCTCGGGCGAGAGACCCAGTACTTC. It encodes CSVALGRETQYF.

V gene TRBV15 combines with J gene TRBJ2-3, with 10 bases that match TRBD1. V lost 5 bases, J lost 5 bases, and 7 bases stayed unmatched. This CDR3 has 15 residues. The germline CDR1 and CDR2 sequences are LNHNV and YYDKDF (reference sequence). DNA for the CDR3: TGTGCCACCAGCCCCGACAGGGGGCAGGGAGATACGCAGTATTTT. Protein: CATSPDRGQGDTQYF.

This clonotype was observed a few times. The V call is TRBV5-1, the J call TRBJ2-7; 9 positions match TRBD2. The CDR3 has 13 residues. Germline CDR1 and CDR2: SGHRS and YFSETQ. The V gene end was trimmed by 5 bases and the J gene end by 6 bases; junction bases not matched to a gene: 6. CDR3 bases: TGCGCCAGCAGTTCCGGGACTAGCTCCGAGCAGTACTTC. It translates to CASSSGTSSEQYF.

In DNA, the CDR3 is TGTGCCAGCAGCTTAAGACAGGGGGCTGTCTACGAGCAGTACTTC. Translated: CASSLRQGAVYEQYF. V is TRBV13 and J is TRBJ2-7, with TRBD1 matching over 10 bases. V lost 2 bases to trimming and J lost 3 bases; unmatched junction nucleotides: 4. The CDR3 is made up of 15 amino acids. Looked up from germline, CDR1 is PRHDT and CDR2 is FYEKMQ (reference sequence). Complete variable domain (other parts from reference TRBV13 and TRBJ2-7): AAGVIQSPRHLIKEKRETATLKCYPIPRHDTVYWYQQGPGQDPQFLISFYEKMQSDKGSIPDRFSAQQFSDYHSELNMSSLELGDSALYFCASSLRQGAVYEQYFGPGTRLTVT.

This clonotype was picked up a small number of times. J is TRBJ2-3 and V is TRBV5-1; 16 bases map to TRBD2. Losses at the gene ends were 4 bases for V and 2 bases for J; bases not matched to a gene: 4. Germline CDR1 reads SGHRS; CDR2 reads YFSETQ. The CDR3 totals 17 residues. The CDR3 protein is CASSKGLAGGITDTQYF. The CDR3 region has the DNA TGCGCCAGCAGCAAGGGACTAGCGGGAGGGATCACAGATACGCAGTATTTT.

J is TRBJ2-7 and V is TRBV4-2; TRBD2 matches at 9 bases. The CDR3 loop spans 16 amino acids. Germline lookup yields CDR1 LGHNA and CDR2 YNFKEQ. V lost 1 base to trimming and J lost 2 bases; unmatched junction nucleotides: 6. CDR3 in DNA: TGTGCCAGCAGCCAAGGCGGTAGCGGGGGAGCCTACGAGCAGTACTTC. This gives the protein CASSQGGSGGAYEQYF.

The chain combines TRBV20-1 with TRBJ1-2; the D is unclear. V lost 5 bases and J 8 bases, leaving 15 bases between the germline ends. From germline, CDR1 is DFQATT and CDR2 SNEGSKA (reference sequence). The CDR3 runs to 12 residues. The DNA for the CDR3 is TGCAGTGCTCATAGTCCTGGAGGGGGCTACACCTTC. Its protein product is CSAHSPGGGYTF.

For this clonotype: A much larger clonotype is one base distant, so this may be a read error. The chain recombines TRBV29-1 with TRBJ2-6; 7 bases align to TRBD1. Germline lookup yields CDR1 SQVTM and CDR2 ANQGSEA. CDR3 length: 15 residues. This chain's CDR3 is CSVAGTATSNNVPTF. CDR3 nucleotides: TGCAGCGTTGCCGGGACAGCGACCTCAAACAACGTCCCGACTTTC.

The chain recombines TRBV30 with TRBJ1-5; TRBD1 matches at 7 bases. CDR1 and CDR2 from the germline V gene are GTSNPN and SVGIG (reference sequence). The CDR3 covers 19 residues. J was trimmed by 0 bases and V by 3 bases; bases with no gene match: 17. In DNA form, the CDR3 reads TGTGCCTGGAGCCCCCCTCGGGGGGAGGACAGGATTAGCAATCAGCCCCAGCATTTT. It codes for CAWSPPRGEDRISNQPQHF.

This clonotype has at least ten counts. This sequence joins TRBV5-1 and TRBJ2-7; D is uncertain. CDR3 length: 15 amino acids. Trimming took 2 bases from V and 0 from J, leaving 12 bases between them. CDR1 is SGHRS and CDR2 is YFSETQ in the germline V gene. CDR3: CASSLGGSHSYEQYF. CDR3 nucleotide sequence: TGCGCCAGCAGCTTAGGTGGGTCCCACTCCTACGAGCAGTACTTC.

The gene calls are TRBV5-1 and TRBJ1-3, with TRBD1 as a possible D gene (6 bases). Germline V gene lookup returns CDR1 SGHRS and CDR2 YFSETQ. The CDR3 length is 17 residues. V gave up 3 bases and J gave up 0 bases, with 16 bases separating them. The CDR3 spells CASSSATGSRSGNTIYF. In DNA form, the CDR3 reads TGCGCCAGCAGCTCGGCAACAGGGTCCCGCTCTGGAAACACCATATATTTT.

The rearrangement uses TRBV11-2 and TRBJ2-1, with D hard to call. From germline, CDR1 is SGHAT and CDR2 FQNNGV. The CDR3 extends over 16 amino acids. The germline V and J ends were trimmed by 1 base and 0 bases, with 10 bases remaining between them. This CDR3 is CASSLAFRTSYNEQFF. The CDR3 coding sequence is TGTGCCAGCAGCTTAGCCTTCCGGACCTCCTACAATGAGCAGTTCTTC. Drawing the rest from reference TRBV11-2 and TRBJ2-1, the complete variable domain is EAGVAQSPRYKIIEKRQSVAFWCNPISGHATLYWYQQILGQGPKLLIQFQNNGVVDDSQLPKDRFSAERLKGVDSTLKIQPAKLEDSAVYLCASSLAFRTSYNEQFFGPGTRLTVL.

The chain combines TRBV20-1 with TRBJ1-5; no clear D. Germline lookup yields CDR1 DFQATT and CDR2 SNEGSKA (reference sequence). CDR3 size: 14 residues. Trimming removed 7 bases at V and 6 bases at J, with 19 bases between. CDR3 sequence (DNA): TGCAGTGTCGAACGGGGTGCCCTCGGTCAGCCCCAGCATTTT. Translating it yields CSVERGALGQPQHF.

The genes are TRBV7-3 and TRBJ2-1, with 11 bases aligning to TRBD2. V was pared by 1 base and J by 9 bases, with 5 bases of the junction left unmatched. The CDR3 length is 15 residues. Per germline, CDR1 SGHTA and CDR2 FQGTGA. CDR3 sequence: CASSLNSGRAGEQFF. The CDR3 DNA is TGTGCCAGCAGCTTAAATAGCGGGAGGGCGGGTGAGCAGTTCTTC.

The chain has TRBV5-4 and TRBJ2-1; D unresolved. This CDR3 is 13 amino acids long. Between the trimmed V and J ends, which lost 4 bases and 2 bases, there was a span of 7 bases. The germline CDR1 and CDR2 sequences are SGHNT and YYREEE (reference sequence). This chain's CDR3 is CASSPSPYNEQFF. The CDR3 nucleotides read TGTGCCAGCAGCCCCTCCCCCTACAATGAGCAGTTCTTC.

A few counts support this clonotype. This chain links TRBV2 with TRBJ2-5, with 7 bases lining up with TRBD1. With V trimmed by 6 bases and J by 3 bases, 13 bases remained unmatched. In germline, CDR1 is SNHLY, CDR2 FYNNEI. The CDR3 covers 16 residues. The CDR3 here is CASSAVGQAVKETQYF. DNA of the CDR3: TGTGCCAGCAGCGCCGTTGGACAGGCAGTAAAAGAGACCCAGTACTTC.

The V call is TRBV12-3 or TRBV12-4, the J call TRBJ2-5; D unclear. The CDR3 has 15 amino acids. V lost 1 base and J lost 1, with 10 bases in between. This CDR3 is CASSLGPKPQETQYF. DNA for the CDR3: TGTGCCAGCAGTTTAGGACCCAAGCCCCAAGAGACCCAGTACTTC.

A few counts support this clonotype. The rearrangement joins TRBV4-3 to TRBJ2-4; 7 bases are a match to TRBD1. The CDR3 sequence is 13 residues long. The V gene end was trimmed by 0 bases and the J gene end by 9 bases; junction bases not matched to a gene: 2. CDR1 is LGHNA, CDR2 YSLEER, per germline. CDR3 residues: CASSQDRDSIQYF. Written as DNA, the CDR3 is TGCGCCAGCAGCCAAGATAGGGACAGCATTCAGTACTTC.

This clonotype came up a few times. This chain links TRBV12-3 or TRBV12-4 with TRBJ2-7, with 9 bases fitting TRBD1. CDR3 length equals 14 residues. Trimming cost V 6 bases and J 2 bases; bases outside gene matches: 5. CDR3 residues: CASRTGGAAYEQYF. As DNA, the CDR3 is TGTGCCAGCAGAACAGGGGGCGCCGCCTACGAGCAGTACTTC.

The V gene is TRBV6-1, the J gene TRBJ2-3, with 7 bases fitting TRBD2. The junction had 8 bases not matched to a gene; V was cut back by 7 bases and J by 4 bases. The CDR3 spans 14 residues. The germline V gene encodes CDR1 MNHNS and CDR2 SASEGT. CDR3 sequence: CASTHGRDADTQYF. The CDR3 DNA reads TGTGCCAGCACCCATGGGAGGGATGCAGATACGCAGTATTTT.

This clonotype was seen a handful of times. The V call is TRBV7-9, the J call TRBJ2-2, with D maybe TRBD2 (5 bases). Germline values: CDR1 SEHNR, CDR2 FQNEAQ (reference sequence). This CDR3 has 17 amino acids. Trimming shortened V by 1 base and J by 2 bases, and 14 bases separated the two germline ends. The CDR3 reads CASSLGAGVSNTGELFF. The CDR3 coding sequence is TGTGCCAGCAGCTTAGGAGCCGGGGTCTCCAACACCGGGGAGCTGTTTTTT. The variable domain in full, completed from reference TRBV7-9 and TRBJ2-2, reads DTGVSQNPRHKITKRGQNVTFRCDPISEHNRLYWYRQTLGQGPEFLTYFQNEAQLEKSRLLSDRFSAERPKGSFSTLEIQRTEQGDSAMYLCASSLGAGVSNTGELFFGEGSRLTVL.

This chain connects TRBV7-9 to TRBJ2-7; D is uncertain. Per the germline V gene, CDR1 is SEHNR and CDR2 is FQNEAQ (reference sequence). The CDR3 runs to 12 residues. With 1 base removed from V and 9 bases from J, the gap between germline ends came to 10 bases. Here the CDR3 reads CASSLVDRGQYF. CDR3 sequence (DNA): TGTGCCAGCAGCTTAGTGGATAGAGGGCAGTACTTC.

Only a few counts were recorded for this clonotype. The chain has TRBV12-3 or TRBV12-4 and TRBJ2-6; D perhaps matches TRBD1 (5 bases). Trimming pared 4 bases from V and 3 bases from J, leaving 10 bases between. The length of the CDR3 is 15 residues. CDR3 bases: TGTGCCAGCAGTTCAAGGGGTGGTGGGGCCAACGTCCTGACTTTC. This encodes CASSSRGGGANVLTF.

This clonotype was recorded many times. The gene calls are TRBV4-2 and TRBJ1-1, with a tentative D call TRBD1 (6 bases). The ends were cut back, 8 bases at V and 1 base at J, with 17 bases in the middle. The CDR3 runs 15 residues. Germline CDR1 is LGHNA and CDR2 is YNFKEQ. The DNA of the CDR3 is TGTGCCAGCTCAGGGGATGGGGAGACGAACACTGAAGCTTTCTTT. Translated: CASSGDGETNTEAFF.

The rearrangement joins TRBV2 to TRBJ1-4; no clear D gene. The V gene's germline CDR1 is SNHLY and CDR2 FYNNEI. The CDR3 has 13 residues. Trimming shortened V by 4 bases and J by 8 bases, and 11 bases separated the two germline ends. DNA for the CDR3: TGTGCCAGCAGTGGGTGGAACACCGAAAAACTGTTTTTT. Protein sequence: CASSGWNTEKLFF.

The V and J genes are TRBV30 and TRBJ2-3; D not certain. V was clipped by 5 bases and J by 2 bases, with 8 bases between them. This CDR3 contains 12 residues. CDR1 and CDR2 from the germline V gene are GTSNPN and SVGIG (reference sequence). The CDR3 DNA reads as TGTGCCTGGGGCCGCAACACAGATACGCAGTATTTT. Translating it yields CAWGRNTDTQYF.

This clonotype occurred a few times. The rearrangement joins TRBV7-8 to TRBJ2-3; the match to TRBD2 covers 7 bases. After removal of 1 base from V and 5 bases from J, the junction contained 6 bases not matched to a gene. The CDR3 has 15 amino acids. Germline CDR1 and CDR2: SGHVS and FQNEAQ. CDR3 residues: CASSLVRAGKDTQYF. The DNA for the CDR3 is TGTGCCAGCAGCTTAGTTAGAGCGGGGAAAGATACGCAGTATTTT.

This clonotype was detected a few times. The chain uses TRBV4-3 and TRBJ1-6; 11 nucleotides match TRBD1. V shed 5 bases, J shed 8 bases, and the junction held 2 bases outside the gene matches. CDR1 is LGHNA, CDR2 YSLEER, per germline. The CDR3 totals 14 residues. The CDR3 sequence is CASSWDRGDSPLHF. The CDR3 DNA follows: TGCGCCAGCAGCTGGGACAGGGGGGATTCACCCCTCCACTTT.

The chain has TRBV5-1 and TRBJ2-1, with 7 bases that match TRBD2. CDR1 SGHRS and CDR2 YFSETQ come from the germline V gene. Losses at the gene ends were 0 bases for V and 3 bases for J; bases not matched to a gene: 6. This CDR3 has 16 amino acids. CDR3 nucleotides: TGCGCCAGCAGCTTGGTGGCTAGCGGTATCTACAATGAGCAGTTCTTC. It yields the protein CASSLVASGIYNEQFF.